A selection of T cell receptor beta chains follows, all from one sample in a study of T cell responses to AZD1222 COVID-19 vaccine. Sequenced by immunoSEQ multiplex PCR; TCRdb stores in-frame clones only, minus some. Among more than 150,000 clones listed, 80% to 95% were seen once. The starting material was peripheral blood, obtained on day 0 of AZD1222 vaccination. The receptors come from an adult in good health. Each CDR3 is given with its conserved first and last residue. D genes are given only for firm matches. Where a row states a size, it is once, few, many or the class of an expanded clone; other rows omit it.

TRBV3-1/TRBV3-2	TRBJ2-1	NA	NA	CASSTYNEQFF	TGTGCCAGCTCAACCTACAATGAGCAGTTCTTC
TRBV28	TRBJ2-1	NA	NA	CASSLAGAGDNEQFF	TGTGCCAGCAGTCTCGCGGGTGCCGGGGACAATGAGCAGTTCTTC
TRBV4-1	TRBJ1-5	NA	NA	CASSQQQTSNQPQHF	TGCGCCAGCAGCCAACAACAGACTAGCAATCAGCCCCAGCATTTT
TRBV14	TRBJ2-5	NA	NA	CASSRAGMETQYF	TGTGCCAGCAGCCGGGCAGGGATGGAGACCCAGTACTTC
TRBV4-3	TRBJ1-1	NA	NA	CASSRDLISPNTEAFF	TGCGCCAGCAGCCGGGATTTGATCAGCCCGAACACTGAAGCTTTCTTT
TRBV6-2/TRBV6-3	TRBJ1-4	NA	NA	CASSARVLNEKLFF	TGTGCCAGCAGCGCCCGGGTCCTAAATGAAAAACTGTTTTTT
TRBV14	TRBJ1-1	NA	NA	CASSQDRGTEAFF	TGTGCCAGCAGCCAAGACAGGGGCACTGAAGCTTTCTTT
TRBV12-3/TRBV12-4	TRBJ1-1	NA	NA	CASSWGQDEAFF	TGTGCCAGCAGTTGGGGGCAGGACGAAGCTTTCTTT
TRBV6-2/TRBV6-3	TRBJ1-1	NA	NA	CASSYSTGWGTEAFF	TGTGCCAGCAGTTACTCTACGGGGTGGGGCACTGAAGCTTTCTTT
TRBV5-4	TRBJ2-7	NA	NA	CASSSDYEQYF	TGTGCCAGCAGCTCAGACTACGAGCAGTACTTC
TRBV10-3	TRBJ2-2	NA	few	CAMRGGRFGSFNTGELFF	TGTGCCATGCGTGGGGGCAGGTTTGGCAGTTTCAACACCGGGGAGCTGTTTTTT
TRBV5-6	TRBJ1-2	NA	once	CASSLVRIRNYGYTF	TGTGCCAGCAGCTTGGTAAGGATTCGCAACTATGGCTACACCTTC
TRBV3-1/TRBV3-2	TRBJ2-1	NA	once	CASSPGGYVFF	TGTGCCAGCAGCCCTGGGGGGTACGTGTTCTTC
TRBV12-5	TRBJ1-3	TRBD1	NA	CASGPGTGALRAGNTIYF	TGTGCTAGTGGTCCCGGGACAGGGGCCTTGAGGGCTGGAAACACCATATATTTT
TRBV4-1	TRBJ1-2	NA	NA	CASSQDTGEYYGYTF	TGCGCCAGCAGCCAAGATACAGGTGAATACTATGGCTACACCTTC
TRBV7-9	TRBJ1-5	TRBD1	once	CASSLTGTNQPQHF	TGTGCCAGCAGCCTGACAGGGACCAATCAGCCCCAGCATTTT
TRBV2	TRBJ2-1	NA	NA	CASSEGSLNYNEQFF	TGTGCCAGCAGTGAAGGATCCCTGAACTACAATGAGCAGTTCTTC
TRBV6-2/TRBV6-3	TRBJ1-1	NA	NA	CASSYVDSSTEAFF	TGTGCCAGCAGTTACGTTGACAGCAGTACTGAAGCTTTCTTT
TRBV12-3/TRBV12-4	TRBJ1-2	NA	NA	CASSGQGHYGYTF	TGTGCCAGCAGTGGTCAGGGGCACTATGGCTACACCTTC
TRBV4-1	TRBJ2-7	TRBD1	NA	CASSQGQGTYEQYF	TGCGCCAGCAGCCAAGGACAGGGGACCTACGAGCAGTACTTC
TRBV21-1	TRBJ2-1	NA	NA	CASSRRREPTGRHNEQFF	TGTGCCAGCAGCAGACGTAGGGAACCTACGGGACGTCACAATGAGCAGTTCTTC
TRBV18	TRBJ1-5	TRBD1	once	CASSPRTGRGNQPQHF	TGTGCCAGCTCACCAAGGACAGGGCGAGGCAATCAGCCCCAGCATTTT
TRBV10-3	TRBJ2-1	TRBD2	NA	CAISEGTSGGDEQFF	TGTGCCATCAGTGAAGGGACTAGCGGGGGGGATGAGCAGTTCTTC
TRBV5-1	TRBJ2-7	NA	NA	CASRAFGYEQYF	TGCGCCAGCAGAGCTTTTGGCTACGAGCAGTACTTC
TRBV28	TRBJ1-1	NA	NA	CASSGTGPPSEAFF	TGTGCCAGCAGTGGAACGGGACCCCCCTCTGAAGCTTTCTTT
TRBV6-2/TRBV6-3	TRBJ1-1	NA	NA	CASSRDHGGNTEAFF	TGTGCCAGCAGTCGGGATCACGGGGGGAACACTGAAGCTTTCTTT
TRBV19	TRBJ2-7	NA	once	CASSTGDYEQYF	TGTGCCAGTAGTACGGGGGACTACGAGCAGTACTTC
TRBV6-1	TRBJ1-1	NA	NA	CASSEKHENTEAFF	TGTGCCAGCAGTGAGAAACATGAGAACACTGAAGCTTTCTTT
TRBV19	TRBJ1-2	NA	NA	CASSPLGLWDENGYTF	TGTGCCAGTAGTCCCCTTGGATTGTGGGACGAAAATGGCTACACCTTC
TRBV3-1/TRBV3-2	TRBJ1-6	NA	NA	CASSPRDFVGSSPLHF	TGTGCCAGCAGCCCCCGGGACTTCGTTGGGAGTTCACCCCTCCACTTT
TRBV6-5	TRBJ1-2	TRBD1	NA	CASRDPGGHYGYTF	TGTGCCAGCAGGGATCCAGGGGGCCACTATGGCTACACCTTC
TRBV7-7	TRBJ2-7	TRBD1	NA	CASSVLQGAVGEQYF	TGTGCCAGCAGCGTTCTACAGGGGGCTGTAGGAGAGCAGTACTTC
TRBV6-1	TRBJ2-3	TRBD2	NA	CASSDPGLAGGGDTQYF	TGTGCCAGCAGTGACCCGGGACTAGCGGGGGGGGGAGATACGCAGTATTTT